The sequence of this T cell receptor beta chain was determined in a study of prognosis after radiotherapy for stage I lung cancer. Whole-study results and caveats: Nobody established whether the expanded TCR clones were specific to the tumor.

This clonotype was seen repeatedly, ten times or more. Its antigen is undetermined. The J segment lost 4 bases and the V segment lost 0 bases, leaving 9 bases of the junction unmatched. The CDR3 is 18 residues long. Amplification of TCR beta CDR3 from genomic DNA used two-round multiplex PCR. Each TRBV and TRBJ gene had its own primer in the first PCR round. As the PCR entered its second round, universal primers were used. TCRdb independently ran MiXCR on the multiplex PCR reads; one entry per CDR3 protein. The data hold roughly 14,000 distinct CDR3 sequences, with roughly 30% observed a single time. The sequence was obtained from a donor over 45 with non-small cell lung cancer. The V and J genes are TRBV12-3 or TRBV12-4 and TRBJ2-5, with 12 bases aligning to TRBD2. The sample in question was PBMCs, obtained before or after stereotactic body radiation therapy (not recorded which). CDR3 in DNA: TGTGCCAGCAGTTTAGCAAGACTAGCGGGAGTTGCGGGAGAGACCCAGTACTTC. It specifies CASSLARLAGVAGETQYF.